Following are 11 T cell receptor beta chains from one sample sequenced in a study of blood T cells in healthy people across ages. With a J-beta primer mix and a sample-barcoded 5' primer, a second PCR ran roughly 7 to 11 cycles. TCRdb reanalysed the 5' RACE reads using MiXCR and keeps one entry per CDR3 protein. The table lists fewer than 2,000,000 distinct CDR3 sequences, more than 35% of them singletons, with 23% in the top ten. Specimen: blood. The receptor set was obtained from a human donor in good health.

On this clonotype: This may stem from a read error, because a much larger clone lies one nucleotide away. This rearrangement joins TRBV7-9 to TRBJ2-1; no definite D call. Trimming left V 3 bases short and J 6 bases short, with 15 bases between. This CDR3 spans 15 amino acids. Germline V gene lookup returns CDR1 SEHNR and CDR2 FQNEAQ (reference sequence). In nucleotides, the CDR3 is TGTGCCAGCAGCTTTAACAGTCAGAGGATCAATGAGCAGTTCTTC. The encoded protein is CASSFNSQRINEQFF.

J is TRBJ2-3 and V is TRBV5-1; perhaps TRBD2 as D (5 bases). V was shortened by 2 bases and J by 3 bases, with 7 bases between the two germline ends. Germline CDR1 reads SGHRS; CDR2 reads YFSETQ. The length of the CDR3 is 13 residues. In DNA, the CDR3 is TGCGCCAGCAGCTTATGGGAGACAGATACGCAGTATTTT. This encodes CASSLWETDTQYF.

There are a few counts of this clonotype. The J gene is TRBJ2-4, the V gene TRBV10-3; 8 bases line up with TRBD2. With the DNA end fitting TRBJ2-7 better, the J assignment may be wrong. Looked up from germline, CDR1 is ENHRY and CDR2 is SYGVKD. The CDR3 totals 16 residues. CDR3 in amino acids: CAISVLYSGGSNEQYF. The CDR3 nucleotides are TGTGCCATCAGTGTTCTTTACAGCGGGGGTAGTAACGAGCAGTACTTC.

This rearrangement joins TRBV19 to TRBJ2-4; D not certain. The J call may be wrong; the DNA end is better matched by TRBJ2-7. This CDR3 is built from 13 residues. The germline V gene has CDR1 LNHDA and CDR2 SQIVND (reference sequence). The CDR3 DNA reads as TGTGCCAGTAGTAGTCAGGTAGACTACGAGCAGTACTTC. It yields the protein CASSSQVDYEQYF.

In this sample, this clonotype turned up a few times. The CDR3 loop is CSVVGDGRGYTF. CDR3 nucleotide sequence: TGCAGCGTTGTGGGGGATGGACGGGGCTACACCTTC. The rearrangement links TRBV29-1 to TRBJ1-2; tentative D call: TRBD1 (5 bases). The germline V gene has CDR1 SQVTM and CDR2 ANQGSEA. This CDR3 has 12 amino acids. The germline V and J ends were trimmed by 4 bases and 8 bases, with 14 bases remaining between them.

The rearrangement links TRBV4-3 to TRBJ2-2; 12 bases match TRBD1. This CDR3 comprises 18 residues. The germline CDR1 and CDR2 sequences are LGHNA and YSLEER. Trimming cost V 1 base and J 5 bases; bases outside gene matches: 8. The CDR3 DNA follows: TGCGCCAGCAGCCAAGGATTAGGGACAGGGGGCAAGACCGGGGAGCTGTTTTTT. Protein sequence: CASSQGLGTGGKTGELFF.

In this sample, this clonotype turned up once. The chain couples TRBV2 to TRBJ1-2; D is possibly TRBD1 (5 bases). This CDR3 has 13 residues. Trimming removed 5 bases from V and 3 bases from J, with 10 bases in between. Germline CDR1 is SNHLY and CDR2 is FYNNEI. This CDR3 reads CASSKHRYYGYTF. The CDR3 DNA sequence: TGTGCCAGCAGTAAGCACAGGTACTATGGCTACACCTTC.

This clonotype is a singleton in its sample. The chain has TRBV6-7 and TRBJ1-1; 12 bases are shared with TRBD1. TRBV6-7 has ORF status, its function being uncertain. The CDR3 loop spans 19 amino acids. Trimming removed 6 bases from V and 3 bases from J; junction bases left unmatched: 17. The CDR3 coding sequence is TGTGCCAGCAGCTACGCACCTCCGGGACAGGGGGCGAGGTACACTGAAGCTTTCTTT. This gives the protein CASSYAPPGQGARYTEAFF.

This clonotype was seen only a few times. The chain has TRBV30 and TRBJ2-7, with TRBD2 as a possible D gene (5 bases). CDR3 length equals 12 residues. CDR1 and CDR2 from the germline V gene are GTSNPN and SVGIG (reference sequence). V was shortened by 2 bases and J by 3 bases, with 8 bases between the two germline ends. The CDR3 DNA reads TGTGCCTGGAGTTACGGAGGCTACGAGCAGTACTTC. Its protein product is CAWSYGGYEQYF.

The rearrangement joins TRBV6-1 to TRBJ2-3; perhaps D is TRBD1 or TRBD2 (5 bases each). This CDR3 contains 12 residues. V lost 1 base and J 13 bases, leaving 12 bases between the germline ends. Germline CDR1 MNHNS, CDR2 SASEGT. The CDR3: CASSEGGYSKYF. CDR3 sequence (DNA): TGTGCCAGCAGTGAAGGGGGGTACAGTAAGTATTTT.

The chain couples TRBV4-1 to TRBJ2-2; D gene unclear. V was pared by 0 bases and J by 5 bases, with 10 bases between. The CDR3 extends over 15 amino acids. From germline, CDR1 is MGHRA and CDR2 YSYEKL. CDR3 sequence (DNA): TGCGCCAGCAGCCAAGATATTCTCCGGACCGGGGAGCTGTTTTTT. Translating gives CASSQDILRTGELFF.